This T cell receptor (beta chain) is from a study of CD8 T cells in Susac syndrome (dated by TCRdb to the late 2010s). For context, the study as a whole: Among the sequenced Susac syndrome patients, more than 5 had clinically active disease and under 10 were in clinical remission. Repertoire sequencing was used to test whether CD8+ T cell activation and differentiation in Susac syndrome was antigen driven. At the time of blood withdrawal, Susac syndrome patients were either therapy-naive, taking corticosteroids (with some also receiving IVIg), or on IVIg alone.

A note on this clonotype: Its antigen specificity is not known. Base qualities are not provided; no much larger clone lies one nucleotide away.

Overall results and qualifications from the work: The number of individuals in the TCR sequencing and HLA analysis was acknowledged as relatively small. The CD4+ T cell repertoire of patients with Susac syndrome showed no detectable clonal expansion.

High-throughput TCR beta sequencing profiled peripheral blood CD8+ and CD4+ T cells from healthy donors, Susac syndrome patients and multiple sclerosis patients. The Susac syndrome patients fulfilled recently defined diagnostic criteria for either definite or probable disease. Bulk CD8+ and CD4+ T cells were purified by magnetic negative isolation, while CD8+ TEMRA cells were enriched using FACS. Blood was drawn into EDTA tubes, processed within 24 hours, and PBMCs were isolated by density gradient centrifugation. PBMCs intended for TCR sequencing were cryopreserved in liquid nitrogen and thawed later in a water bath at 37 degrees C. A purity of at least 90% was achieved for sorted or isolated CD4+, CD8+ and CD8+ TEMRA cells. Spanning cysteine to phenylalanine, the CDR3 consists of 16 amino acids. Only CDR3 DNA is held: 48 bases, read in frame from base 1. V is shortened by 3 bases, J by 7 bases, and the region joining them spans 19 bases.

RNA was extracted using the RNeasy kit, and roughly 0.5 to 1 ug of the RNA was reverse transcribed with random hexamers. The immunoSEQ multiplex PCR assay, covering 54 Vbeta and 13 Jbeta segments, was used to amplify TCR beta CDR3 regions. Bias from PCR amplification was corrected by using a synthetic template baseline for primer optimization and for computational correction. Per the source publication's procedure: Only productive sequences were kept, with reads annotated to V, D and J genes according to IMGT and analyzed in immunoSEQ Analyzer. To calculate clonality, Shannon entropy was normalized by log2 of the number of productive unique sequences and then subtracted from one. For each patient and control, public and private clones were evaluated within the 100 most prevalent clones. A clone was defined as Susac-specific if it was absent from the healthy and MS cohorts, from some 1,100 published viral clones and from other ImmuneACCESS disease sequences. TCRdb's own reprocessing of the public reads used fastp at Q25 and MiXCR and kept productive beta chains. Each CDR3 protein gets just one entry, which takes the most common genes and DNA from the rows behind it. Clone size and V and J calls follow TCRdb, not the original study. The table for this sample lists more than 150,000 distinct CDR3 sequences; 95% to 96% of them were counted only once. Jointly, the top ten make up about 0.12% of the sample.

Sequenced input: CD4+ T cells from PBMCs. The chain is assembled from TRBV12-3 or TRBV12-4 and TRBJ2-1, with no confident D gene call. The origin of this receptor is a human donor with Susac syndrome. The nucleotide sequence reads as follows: TGTGCCAGCAGTTTGTCCCATGGGATACTCGGTAATGAGCAGTTCTTC. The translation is CASSLSHGILGNEQFF.